The rows below give T cell receptor beta chains drawn from one sample of a study of regulatory T cells in long-lasting Graves disease. Each CDR3 protein gets one entry after TCRdb re-called the multiplex PCR reads with MiXCR. In the table there are around 400,000 distinct CDR3 sequences, approximately 22% of which are singletons. The sequences come from peripheral blood mononuclear cells (PBMCs), collected when the disease was refractory, from a patient treated with antithyroid drugs. Source of these receptors: a female donor with Graves disease. The CDR3 runs from the conserved cysteine through the conserved F or W. A D gene is named only where the DNA matches it firmly. A clone size is listed for some rows: how often the clone was seen (once, few, many), or a class if it is expanded.

>NA|NA|TRBV20-1|TRBJ2-5
TGCAGTGCCAAGGACAGCCAAGAGACCCAGTACTTC
CSAKDSQETQYF
>NA|NA|TRBV12-3/TRBV12-4|TRBJ2-3
TGTGCCAGCAGTTTAGATGGGCTAGCGAGCTATACGCAGTATTTT
CASSLDGLASYTQYF
>many|TRBD1|TRBV6-2/TRBV6-3|TRBJ2-7
TGTGCCAGCAGTTACTCCGGACAGGGGTTCTACGAGCAGTACTTC
CASSYSGQGFYEQYF
>many|TRBD2|TRBV7-8|TRBJ2-7
TGTGCCAGCCACAGCGGGGGTGGGTACGAGCAGTACTTC
CASHSGGGYEQYF
>NA|TRBD2|TRBV19|TRBJ2-5
TGTGCCAGTCGGAAGCGGGAGGGTTTCGAGACCCAGTACTTC
CASRKREGFETQYF
>once|NA|TRBV7-9|TRBJ1-2
TGTGCCAGCAGCTTAGACGTATCCAATGGCTACACCTTC
CASSLDVSNGYTF
>NA|NA|TRBV12-3/TRBV12-4|TRBJ2-2
TGTGCCAGCAGTTTTAGGGGGAGGACCGGGGAGCTGTTTTTT
CASSFRGRTGELFF
>NA|TRBD1|TRBV15|TRBJ1-3
TGTGCCACCAGCCCCGCAGGGGGGGTTGGAAACACCATATATTTT
CATSPAGGVGNTIYF
>many|TRBD1|TRBV11-2|TRBJ2-2
TGTGCCAGCAGGAGGGACAGCGACACCGGGGAGCTGTTTTTT
CASRRDSDTGELFF
>many|NA|TRBV2|TRBJ2-7
TGTGCCAGCAGTGAATCTGAGGGTCTGTGGGAGCAGTACTTC
CASSESEGLWEQYF
>few|TRBD2|TRBV20-1|TRBJ2-2
TGCAGTGCTAGGGATAGCGGGCCCTCGAACACCGGGGAGCTGTTTTTT
CSARDSGPSNTGELFF
>many|NA|TRBV20-1|TRBJ1-5
TGCAGTGCTACCCAGATTAACAGCGGTGAGGCGCCCCAGCATTTT
CSATQINSGEAPQHF
>NA|NA|TRBV14|TRBJ1-2
TGTGCCAGCAGCCAAGATGAGGGTTACTATGGCTACACCTTC
CASSQDEGYYGYTF
>many|TRBD1|TRBV28|TRBJ2-6
TGTGCCAGCAGTACACCGGGACAGTTGGCTGGGGCCAACGTCCTGACTTTC
CASSTPGQLAGANVLTF
>NA|NA|TRBV7-2|TRBJ2-6
TGTGCCAGCAGCTCCCCCGTTTTTGGCTCTGGGGCCAACGTCCTGACTTTC
CASSSPVFGSGANVLTF
>NA|TRBD1|TRBV13|TRBJ2-5
TGTGCCAGCAGCTTTCAGGGGGCGAAGTCCCAGTACTTC
CASSFQGAKSQYF
>once|TRBD1|TRBV27|TRBJ2-1
TGTGCCAGCAGTTTCGACAGGGTAGACTACAATGAGCAGTTCTTC
CASSFDRVDYNEQFF
>many|TRBD2|TRBV2|TRBJ2-7
TGTGCCGTGGGGGGGAGCGATAGCTCCTACGAGCAGTACTTC
CAVGGSDSSYEQYF
>NA|NA|TRBV7-9|TRBJ2-7
TGTGCCAGCAATAGGGACGGAGGCGAGCAGTACTTC
CASNRDGGEQYF
>NA|NA|TRBV19|TRBJ2-5
TGTGCCAGTAGTCGGGGGACGGAGACCCAGTACTTC
CASSRGTETQYF
>few|NA|TRBV9|TRBJ1-1
TGTGCCAGCAGCGTAGGGGAGGGGCTCAAAGCTTTCTTT
CASSVGEGLKAFF
>NA|NA|TRBV19|TRBJ2-7
TGTGCCAGTAGCCCCCAGACTACTTACGAGCAGTACTTC
CASSPQTTYEQYF
>NA|NA|TRBV7-9|TRBJ1-2
TGTGCCAGCAGCTTAGGGGTCGGACCCTTAGGGGATGGCTACACCTTC
CASSLGVGPLGDGYTF
>few|NA|TRBV3-1|TRBJ1-1
TGTGCCAGCTGCAGCAGCGACACTGAAGCTTTCTTT
CASCSSDTEAFF
>many|NA|TRBV7-3|TRBJ1-2
TGTGCCAGCAGCTTAACGGGAGGGGACGGCGGAGGCTACACCTTC
CASSLTGGDGGGYTF
>few|NA|TRBV20-1|TRBJ1-1
TGCAGTGCTAGAGGGTGGGGTGAAGCTTTCTTT
CSARGWGEAFF
>many|NA|TRBV6-1|TRBJ1-2
TGTGCCAGCAGTGAAGCAGGAGGGCTCGGCGGCTACACCTTC
CASSEAGGLGGYTF
>few|TRBD1|TRBV5-1|TRBJ2-7
TGCGCCAGCAGCTTGGGCCTCTGGACAGGGGGCCGCAACGAGCAGTACTTC
CASSLGLWTGGRNEQYF
>many|NA|TRBV2|TRBJ2-6
TGTGCCAGCAGCTTGGGCCCTGGGGCCAACGTCCTGACTTTC
CASSLGPGANVLTF
>NA|NA|TRBV12-3/TRBV12-4|TRBJ1-5
TGTGCCAGCGGCCGGGGGGGCGATCAGCCCCAGCATTTT
CASGRGGDQPQHF
>many|TRBD2|TRBV28|TRBJ2-1
TGTGCCAGCAGTCTAGCGGGAATAAACAATGAGCAGTTCTTC
CASSLAGINNEQFF
>few|TRBD1|TRBV2|TRBJ1-1
TGTGCCAGCAGAACAGGGGGGCGAGGGGTCTCTGAAGCTTTCTTT
CASRTGGRGVSEAFF
>many|NA|TRBV7-9|TRBJ2-7
TGTGCCACCTCCACAGGGACCTACGAGCAGTACTTC
CATSTGTYEQYF
>few|TRBD2|TRBV10-3|TRBJ2-3
TGTGCCATCAGTGAGTCTCTCGGGAGGGGCGCCACAGATACGCAGTATTTT
CAISESLGRGATDTQYF
>many|NA|TRBV28|TRBJ2-7
TGTGCCAGCAGTTTGCTAAGGGATCCCTCCTACGAGCAGTACTTC
CASSLLRDPSYEQYF
>NA|NA|TRBV20-1|TRBJ2-7
TGCAGTGCTAGAGTTTACGGGGTACTATCCTACGAGCAGTACTTC
CSARVYGVLSYEQYF
>many|NA|TRBV11-2|TRBJ2-5
TGTGCCAGCAGCCATGAGGCTAGCGCACAAGAGACCCAGTACTTC
CASSHEASAQETQYF